This T cell receptor beta chain derives from a study of blood T cell repertoires in COVID-19. Looking at the study overall: Samples came from the United States, Italy and Spain, spanning acute and convalescent COVID-19. Nucleic acid was either cDNA or gDNA, and it came from T cells, B-cell-depleted T cells, or PBMCs.

Under the authors' procedure: Amplification of reference gene primers provided the estimated nucleated cell counts. Measured with immunoSEQ multiplex PCR; TCRdb has only the in-frame clones, and not every one. That table furnishes V, J and clone size, whereas the DNA furnished D and trimming. This table has about 54,000 clones, about four fifths appearing once. V lost 4 bases to trimming and J lost 6 bases; unmatched junction nucleotides: 6. This CDR3 is built from 14 residues. CDR1 is MRHNA and CDR2 is SNTAGT in the germline V gene. This TCR came from a woman aged 60-70 years with acute or convalescent COVID-19. This rearrangement joins TRBV6-4 to TRBJ1-1, with 9 bases lining up with TRBD1. Material for sequencing was peripheral blood. The CDR3 loop is CASSGGQGFAEAFF. DNA of the CDR3: TGTGCCAGCAGTGGGGGACAGGGTTTCGCTGAAGCTTTCTTT.